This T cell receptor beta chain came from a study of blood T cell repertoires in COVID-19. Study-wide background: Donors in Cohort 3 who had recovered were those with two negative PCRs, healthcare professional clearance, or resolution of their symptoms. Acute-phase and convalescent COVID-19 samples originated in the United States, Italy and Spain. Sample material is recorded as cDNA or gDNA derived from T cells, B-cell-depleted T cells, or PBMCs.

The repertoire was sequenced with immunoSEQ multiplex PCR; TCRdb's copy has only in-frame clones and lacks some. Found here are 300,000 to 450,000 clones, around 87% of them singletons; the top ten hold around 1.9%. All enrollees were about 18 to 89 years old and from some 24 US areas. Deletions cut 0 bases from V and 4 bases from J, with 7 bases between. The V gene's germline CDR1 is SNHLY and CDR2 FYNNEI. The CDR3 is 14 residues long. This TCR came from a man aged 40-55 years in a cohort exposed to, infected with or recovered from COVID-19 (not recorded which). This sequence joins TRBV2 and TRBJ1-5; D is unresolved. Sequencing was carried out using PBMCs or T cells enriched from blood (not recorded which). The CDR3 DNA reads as TGTGCCAGCAGTGAAGCCAGGCCTAATCAGCCCCAGCATTTT. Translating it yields CASSEARPNQPQHF.